This T cell receptor beta chain was captured by sequencing in a study of cytomegalovirus exposure and HLA in healthy donors. Study-level findings and limits: The analysis excluded some indistinguishable V segments, including TRBV6-2 and TRBV6-3. Some public TCRs appeared in many individuals, while most sequences were rare. Three chains linked to CMV were shown in vitro to be specific for CMV antigens. An apparent linkage of common viral pathogens to several of the most significant clusters emerged in a later analysis.

The ends were cut back, 4 bases at V and 7 bases at J, with 10 bases in the middle. Germline CDR1 and CDR2: SGHAT and FQDESV (reference sequence). This CDR3 spans 13 amino acids. Note on this clone: What it binds is unknown.

PCR primers comprised 60 Vbeta and 13 Jbeta primers. Clones were read by immunoSEQ multiplex PCR, and TCRdb kept only the in-frame ones, dropping some. Here the sample spans about 180,000 clones, under 80% being singletons. This TCR came from a human donor in good health. This chain joins TRBV11-1 and TRBJ2-2; TRBD1 is a possible D gene (6 bases). Sequenced input: PBMCs. The DNA of the CDR3 is TGTGCCAGCAGCTCGACAGGTGACGGGGAGCTGTTTTTT. Its translation: CASSSTGDGELFF.